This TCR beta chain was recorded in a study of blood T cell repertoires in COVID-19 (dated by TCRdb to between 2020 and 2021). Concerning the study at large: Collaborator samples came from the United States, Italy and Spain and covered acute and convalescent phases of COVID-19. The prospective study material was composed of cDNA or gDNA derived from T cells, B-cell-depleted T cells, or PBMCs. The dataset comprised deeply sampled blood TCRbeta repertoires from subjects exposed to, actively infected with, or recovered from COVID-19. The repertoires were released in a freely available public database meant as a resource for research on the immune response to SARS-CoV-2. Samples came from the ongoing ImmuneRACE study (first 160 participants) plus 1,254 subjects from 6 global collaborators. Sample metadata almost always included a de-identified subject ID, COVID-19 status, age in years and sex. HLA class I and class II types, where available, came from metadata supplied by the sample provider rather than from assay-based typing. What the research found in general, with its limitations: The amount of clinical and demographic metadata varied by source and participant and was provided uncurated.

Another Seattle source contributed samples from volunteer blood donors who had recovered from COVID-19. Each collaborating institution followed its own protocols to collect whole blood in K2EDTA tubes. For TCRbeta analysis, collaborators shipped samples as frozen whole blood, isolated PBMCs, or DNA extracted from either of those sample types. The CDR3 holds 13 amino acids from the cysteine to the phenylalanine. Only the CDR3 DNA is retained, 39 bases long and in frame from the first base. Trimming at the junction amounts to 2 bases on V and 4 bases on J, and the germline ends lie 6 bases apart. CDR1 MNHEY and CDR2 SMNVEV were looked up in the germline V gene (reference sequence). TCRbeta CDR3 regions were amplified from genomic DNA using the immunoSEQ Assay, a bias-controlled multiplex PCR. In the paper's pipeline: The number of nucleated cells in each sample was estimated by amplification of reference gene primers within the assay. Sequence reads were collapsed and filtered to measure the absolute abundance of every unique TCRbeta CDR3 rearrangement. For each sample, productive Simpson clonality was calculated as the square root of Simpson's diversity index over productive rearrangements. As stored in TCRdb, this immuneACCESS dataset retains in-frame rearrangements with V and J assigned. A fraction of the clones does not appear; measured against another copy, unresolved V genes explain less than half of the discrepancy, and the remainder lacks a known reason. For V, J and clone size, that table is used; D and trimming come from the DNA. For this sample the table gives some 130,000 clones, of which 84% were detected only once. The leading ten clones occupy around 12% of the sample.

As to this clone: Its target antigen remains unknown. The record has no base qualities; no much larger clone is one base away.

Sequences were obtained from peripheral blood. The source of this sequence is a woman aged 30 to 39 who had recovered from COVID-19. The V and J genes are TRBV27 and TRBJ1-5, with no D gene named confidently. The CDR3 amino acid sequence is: CASSLAQNQPQHF. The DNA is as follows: TGTGCCAGCAGTTTAGCTCAGAATCAGCCCCAGCATTTT.